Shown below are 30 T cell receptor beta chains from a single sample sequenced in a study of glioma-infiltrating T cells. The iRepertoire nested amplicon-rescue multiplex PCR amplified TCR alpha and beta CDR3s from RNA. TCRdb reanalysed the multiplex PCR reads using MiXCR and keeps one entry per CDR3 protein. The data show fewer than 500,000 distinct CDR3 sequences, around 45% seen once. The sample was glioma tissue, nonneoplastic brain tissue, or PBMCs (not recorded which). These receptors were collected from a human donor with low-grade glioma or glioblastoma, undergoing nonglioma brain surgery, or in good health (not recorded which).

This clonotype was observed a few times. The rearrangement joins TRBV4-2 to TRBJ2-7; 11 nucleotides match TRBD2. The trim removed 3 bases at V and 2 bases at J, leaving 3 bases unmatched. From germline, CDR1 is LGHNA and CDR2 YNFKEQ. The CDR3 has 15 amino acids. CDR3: CASSQIAGGPYEQYF. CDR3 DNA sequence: TGTGCCAGCAGCCAGATAGCGGGAGGGCCCTACGAGCAGTACTTC.

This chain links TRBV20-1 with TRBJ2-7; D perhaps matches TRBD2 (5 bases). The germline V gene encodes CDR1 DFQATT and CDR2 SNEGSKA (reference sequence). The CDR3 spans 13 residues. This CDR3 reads CSVERTAAGEQYF. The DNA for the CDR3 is TGCAGCGTTGAACGGACTGCGGCGGGCGAGCAGTACTTC.

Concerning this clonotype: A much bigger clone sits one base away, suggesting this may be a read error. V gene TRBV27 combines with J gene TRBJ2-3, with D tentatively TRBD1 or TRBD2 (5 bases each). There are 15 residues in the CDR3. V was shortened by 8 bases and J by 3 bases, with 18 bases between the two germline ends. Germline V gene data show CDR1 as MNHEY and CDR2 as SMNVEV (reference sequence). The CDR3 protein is CASGSGGVWTDTQYF. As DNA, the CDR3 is TGTGCCAGCGGTTCTGGGGGAGTTTGGACAGATACGCAGTATTTT.

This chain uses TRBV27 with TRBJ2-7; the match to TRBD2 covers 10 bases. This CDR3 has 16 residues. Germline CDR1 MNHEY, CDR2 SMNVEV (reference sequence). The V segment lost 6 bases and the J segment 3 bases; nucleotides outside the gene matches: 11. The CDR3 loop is CASSGSGGPLLYEQYF. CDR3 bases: TGTGCCAGCAGCGGTAGCGGGGGGCCCCTACTCTACGAGCAGTACTTC.

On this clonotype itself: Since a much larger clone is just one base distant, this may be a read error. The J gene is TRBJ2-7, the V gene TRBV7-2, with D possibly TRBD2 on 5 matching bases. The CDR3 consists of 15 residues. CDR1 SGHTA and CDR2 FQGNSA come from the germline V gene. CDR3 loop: CSSSRSSGSSYEQYF. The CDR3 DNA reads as TGTTCCAGCAGCCGATCTAGTGGGAGCTCCTACGAGCAGTACTTC.

The CDR3: CASSQNYNYGYTF. The CDR3 nucleotides read TGTGCCAGCAGCCAAAATTATAACTATGGCTACACCTTC. This chain connects TRBV4-2 to TRBJ1-2; D is unresolved. This CDR3 is built from 13 residues. The germline V gene has CDR1 LGHNA and CDR2 YNFKEQ. V gave up 2 bases and J gave up 1 base, with 5 bases separating them.

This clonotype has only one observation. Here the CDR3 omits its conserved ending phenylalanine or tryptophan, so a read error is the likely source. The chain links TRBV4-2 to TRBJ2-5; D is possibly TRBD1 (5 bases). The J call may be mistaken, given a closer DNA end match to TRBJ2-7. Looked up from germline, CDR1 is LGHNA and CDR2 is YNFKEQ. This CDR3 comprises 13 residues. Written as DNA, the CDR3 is TGTGCCAGCAGCCAAAGATGGGGCAACGAGCAGTACTCC. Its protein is CASSQRWGNEQYS.

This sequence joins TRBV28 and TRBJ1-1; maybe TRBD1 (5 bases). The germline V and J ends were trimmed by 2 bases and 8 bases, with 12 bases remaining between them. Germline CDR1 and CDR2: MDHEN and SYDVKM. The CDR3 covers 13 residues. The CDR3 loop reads CASSLRGAREAFF. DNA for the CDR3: TGTGCCAGCAGTTTAAGGGGCGCCAGGGAAGCTTTCTTT.

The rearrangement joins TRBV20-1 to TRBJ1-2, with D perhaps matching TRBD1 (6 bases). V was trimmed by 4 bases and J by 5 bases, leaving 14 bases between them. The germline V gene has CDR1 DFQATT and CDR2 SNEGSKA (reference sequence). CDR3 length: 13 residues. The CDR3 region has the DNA TGCAGTGCTACCCCCGGGGGCAATTATGGCTACACCTTC. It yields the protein CSATPGGNYGYTF.

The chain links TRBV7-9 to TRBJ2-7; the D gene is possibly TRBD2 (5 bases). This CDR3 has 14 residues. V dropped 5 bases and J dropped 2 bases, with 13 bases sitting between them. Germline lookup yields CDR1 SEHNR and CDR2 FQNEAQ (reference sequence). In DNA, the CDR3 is TGTGCCAGCAGCAGTAGCGTCGGGGCCTACGAGCAGTACTTC. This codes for CASSSSVGAYEQYF.

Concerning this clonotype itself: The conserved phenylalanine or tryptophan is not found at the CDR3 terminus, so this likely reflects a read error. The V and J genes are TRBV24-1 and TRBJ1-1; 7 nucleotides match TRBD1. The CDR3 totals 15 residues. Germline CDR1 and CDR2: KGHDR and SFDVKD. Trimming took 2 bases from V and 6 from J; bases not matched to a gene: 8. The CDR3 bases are TGTGCCACCAGTGATTCAAGACAGGGTGGGGCTGAAGCTTTCCTT. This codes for CATSDSRQGGAEAFL.

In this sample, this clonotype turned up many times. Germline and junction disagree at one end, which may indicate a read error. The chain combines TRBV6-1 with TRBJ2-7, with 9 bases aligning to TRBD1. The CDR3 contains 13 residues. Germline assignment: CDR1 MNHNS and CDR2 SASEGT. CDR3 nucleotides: TGTGCCAGCACACCGGGACAGGGACTTACGCGGGACTTC. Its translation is CASTPGQGLTRDF.

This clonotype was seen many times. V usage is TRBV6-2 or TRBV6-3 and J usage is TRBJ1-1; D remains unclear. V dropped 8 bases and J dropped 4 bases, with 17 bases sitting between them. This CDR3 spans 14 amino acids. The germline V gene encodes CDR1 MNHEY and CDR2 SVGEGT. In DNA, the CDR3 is TGTGCCAGCGCCACCCCGAGCGGCGGCACTGAAGCTTTCTTT. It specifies CASATPSGGTEAFF.

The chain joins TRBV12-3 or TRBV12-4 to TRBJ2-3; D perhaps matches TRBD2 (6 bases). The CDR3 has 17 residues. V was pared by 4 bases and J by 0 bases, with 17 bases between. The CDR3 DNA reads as TGTGCCAGCAGTTCTCCAGCCAAGAGCGGGAGCACAGATACGCAGTATTTT. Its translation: CASSSPAKSGSTDTQYF.

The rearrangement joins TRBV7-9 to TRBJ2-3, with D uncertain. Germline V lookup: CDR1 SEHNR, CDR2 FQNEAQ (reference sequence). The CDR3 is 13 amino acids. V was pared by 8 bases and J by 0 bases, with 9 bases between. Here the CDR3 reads CASGSPSTDTQYF. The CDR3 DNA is TGTGCCAGCGGCTCCCCTAGCACAGATACGCAGTATTTT.

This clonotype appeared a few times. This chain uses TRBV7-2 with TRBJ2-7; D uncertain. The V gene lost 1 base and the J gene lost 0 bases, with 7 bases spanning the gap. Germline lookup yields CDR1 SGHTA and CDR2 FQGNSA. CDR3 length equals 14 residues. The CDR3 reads CASSLGARSYEQYF. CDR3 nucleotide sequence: TGTGCCAGCAGCTTAGGGGCCCGCTCCTACGAGCAGTACTTC.

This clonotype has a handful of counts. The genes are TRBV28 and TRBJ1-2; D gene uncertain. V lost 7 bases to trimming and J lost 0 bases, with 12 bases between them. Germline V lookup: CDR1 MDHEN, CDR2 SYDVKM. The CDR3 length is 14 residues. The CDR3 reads CASTKIGPNYGYTF. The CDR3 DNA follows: TGTGCCAGCACCAAGATTGGCCCTAACTATGGCTACACCTTC.

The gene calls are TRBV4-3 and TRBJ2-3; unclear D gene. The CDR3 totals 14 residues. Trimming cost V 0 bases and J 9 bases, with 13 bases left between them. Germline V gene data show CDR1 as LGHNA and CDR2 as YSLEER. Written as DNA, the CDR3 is TGCGCCAGCAGCCAAGATATGGTTACTCGAACGCAGTATTTT. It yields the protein CASSQDMVTRTQYF.

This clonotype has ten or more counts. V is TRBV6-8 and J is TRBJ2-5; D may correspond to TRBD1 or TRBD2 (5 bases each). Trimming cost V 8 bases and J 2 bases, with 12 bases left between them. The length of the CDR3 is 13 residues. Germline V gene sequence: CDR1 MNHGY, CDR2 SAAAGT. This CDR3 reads CASRGTAQETQYF. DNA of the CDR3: TGTGCCAGCCGAGGGACCGCGCAAGAGACCCAGTACTTC.

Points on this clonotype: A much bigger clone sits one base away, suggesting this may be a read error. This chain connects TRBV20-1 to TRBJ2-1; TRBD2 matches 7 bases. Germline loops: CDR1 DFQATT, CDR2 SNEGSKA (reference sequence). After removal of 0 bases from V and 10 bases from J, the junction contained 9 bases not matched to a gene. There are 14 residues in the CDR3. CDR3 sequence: CSARDPRREQEQFF. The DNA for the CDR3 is TGCAGTGCTAGAGACCCGCGGCGGGAGCAGGAGCAGTTCTTC.

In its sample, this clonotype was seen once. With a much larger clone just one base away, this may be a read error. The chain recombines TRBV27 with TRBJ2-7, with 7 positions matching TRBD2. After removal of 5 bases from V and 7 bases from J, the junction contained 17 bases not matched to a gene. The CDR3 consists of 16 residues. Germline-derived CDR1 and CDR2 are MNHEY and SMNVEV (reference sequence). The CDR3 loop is CASSAGTTGPYNEQYF. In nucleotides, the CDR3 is TGTGCCAGCAGTGCTGGGACTACCGGGCCCTACAATGAGCAGTACTTC.

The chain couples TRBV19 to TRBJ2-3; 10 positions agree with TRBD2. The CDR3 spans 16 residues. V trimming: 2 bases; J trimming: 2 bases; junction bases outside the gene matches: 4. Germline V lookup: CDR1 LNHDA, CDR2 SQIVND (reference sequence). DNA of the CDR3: TGTGCCAGTAGTATACTAGCGGGAGTGAACACAGATACGCAGTATTTT. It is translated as CASSILAGVNTDTQYF. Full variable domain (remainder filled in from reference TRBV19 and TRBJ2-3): DGGITQSPKYLFRKEGQNVTLSCEQNLNHDAMYWYRQDPGQGLRLIYYSQIVNDFQKGDIAEGYSVSREKKESFPLTVTSAQKNPTAFYLCASSILAGVNTDTQYFGPGTRLTVL.

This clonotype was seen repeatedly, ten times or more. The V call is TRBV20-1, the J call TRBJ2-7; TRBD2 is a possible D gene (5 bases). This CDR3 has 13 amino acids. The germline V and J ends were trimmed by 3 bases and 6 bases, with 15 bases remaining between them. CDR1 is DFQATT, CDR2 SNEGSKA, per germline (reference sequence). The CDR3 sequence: CSASWQLGVEQYF. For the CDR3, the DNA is TGCAGTGCTAGTTGGCAGCTCGGGGTCGAGCAGTACTTC.

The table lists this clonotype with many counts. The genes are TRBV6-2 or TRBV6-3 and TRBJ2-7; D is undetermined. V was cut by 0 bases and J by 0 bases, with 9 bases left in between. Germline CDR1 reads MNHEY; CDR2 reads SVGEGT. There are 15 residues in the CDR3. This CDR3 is CASSYSAASSYEQYF. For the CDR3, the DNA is TGTGCCAGCAGTTACTCGGCGGCTAGCTCCTACGAGCAGTACTTC.

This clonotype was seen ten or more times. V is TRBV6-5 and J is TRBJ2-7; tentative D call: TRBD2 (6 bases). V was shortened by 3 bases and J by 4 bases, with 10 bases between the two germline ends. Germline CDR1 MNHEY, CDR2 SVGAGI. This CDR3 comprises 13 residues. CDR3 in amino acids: CASSYGLLYEQYF. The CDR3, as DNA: TGTGCCAGCAGTTATGGACTACTATACGAGCAGTACTTC.

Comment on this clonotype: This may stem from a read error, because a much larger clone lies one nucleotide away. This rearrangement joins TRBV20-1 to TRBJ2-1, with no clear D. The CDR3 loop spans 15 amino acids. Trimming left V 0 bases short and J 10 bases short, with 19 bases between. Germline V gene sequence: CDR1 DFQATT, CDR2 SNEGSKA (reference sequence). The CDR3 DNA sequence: TGCAGTGCTAGAGATTGGGCGGCTTTGGTCTACGAGCAGTTCTTC. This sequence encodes CSARDWAALVYEQFF.

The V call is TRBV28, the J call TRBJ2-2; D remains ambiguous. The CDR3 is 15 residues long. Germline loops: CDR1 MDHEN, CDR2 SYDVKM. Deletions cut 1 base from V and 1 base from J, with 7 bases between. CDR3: CASSLFPGNTGELFF. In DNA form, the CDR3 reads TGTGCCAGCAGTTTATTTCCAGGGAACACCGGGGAGCTGTTTTTT.

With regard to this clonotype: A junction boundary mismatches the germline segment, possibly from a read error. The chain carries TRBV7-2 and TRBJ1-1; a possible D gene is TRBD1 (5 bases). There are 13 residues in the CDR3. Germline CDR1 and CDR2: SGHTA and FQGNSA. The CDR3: CASSLYRNAEAFF. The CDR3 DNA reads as TGTGCCAGCAGCTTATACAGGAACGCTGAAGCTTTCTTT.

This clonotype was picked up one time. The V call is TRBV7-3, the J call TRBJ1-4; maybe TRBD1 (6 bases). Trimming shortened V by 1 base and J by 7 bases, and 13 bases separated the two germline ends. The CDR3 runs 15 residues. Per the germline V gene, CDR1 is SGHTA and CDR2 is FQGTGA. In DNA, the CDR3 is TGTGCCAGCAGCTTAAGGGCACAGGGCGGTGAAAAACTGTTTTTT. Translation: CASSLRAQGGEKLFF.

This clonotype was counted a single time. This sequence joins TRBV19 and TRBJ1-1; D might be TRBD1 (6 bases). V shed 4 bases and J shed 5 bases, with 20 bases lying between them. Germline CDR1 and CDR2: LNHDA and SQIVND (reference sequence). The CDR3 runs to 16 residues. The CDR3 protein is CASSTQHGGAGTEAFF. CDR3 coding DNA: TGTGCCAGTAGTACCCAACATGGGGGGGCCGGTACTGAAGCTTTCTTT.